This entry describes one T cell receptor (beta chain). What antigen it recognizes has not been identified. A read error may explain this, as a much larger clone is one base away. The sample's time point, from its label and the paper: newly diagnosed GD, antithyroid drugs for less than 3 months. For both TCR sequencing and RNA sequencing, RNA was extracted from PBMCs in TRIzol. Graves' disease was diagnosed according to American Thyroid Association guidelines. Recruitment of patients was carried out at an endocrinology department in Xi'an, China. Each patient gave around 9 milliliters of peripheral blood, collected in an EDTA anticoagulant tube. Ficoll Paque Plus density gradient separation was used to isolate PBMCs, and no further T cell sorting was done. An Agilent 2100 Bioanalyzer and agarose gel were used to check RNA quality, and a NanoDrop 2000 was used to measure RNA concentration. The sample comes from a study of regulatory T cells in long-lasting Graves disease (dated by TCRdb to about 2021). In the study overall: Patients with newly diagnosed Graves' disease had been on antithyroid drugs for under 3 months. Patients with persistent Graves' disease were compared with patients with newly diagnosed Graves' disease using TCR sequencing and RNA sequencing of peripheral blood. The study was registered as a clinical trial and conducted in China. A total of roughly 35 samples underwent TCR sequencing: around 13 from persistent and 20 from newly diagnosed Graves' disease patients.

The CDR3 starts with the cysteine, ends with the phenylalanine, and has 15 residues. The CDR3 DNA has 45 bases and is translated from base 1. V is clipped by 2 bases and J by 5 bases, and the sequence between their germline boundaries is 15 bases long. CDR1 is given as MNHEY and CDR2 as SVGEGT, both from the germline V gene. Beyond this particular receptor, the publication reports: Lower TCR Shannon entropy and fewer highly expanded clones were observed in persistent Graves' disease patients than in newly diagnosed patients, which suggested clonal expansion. Persistent disease showed preferential use of TRBV28, TRBJ1-2 and TRBJ2-5, whereas newly diagnosed disease favored TRBV20-1 and TRBJ2-1. Only peripheral blood was studied, because thyroid tissue, the primary lesion, was inaccessible. Sequencing and analysis were restricted to the TCR beta chain. The small sample size was acknowledged by the authors as a limitation that may reduce accuracy. A larger number of public clonotypes was shared among persistent patients (more than 2,500) than among newly diagnosed patients (over 850).

Receptor libraries were prepared by multiplex PCR. The instrument was an Illumina HiSeq 4000. To build TCR beta libraries, CDR3 regions were amplified by Arm-PCR using iRepertoire HTBI primers. Before sequencing, the PCR products underwent gel purification. The study's processing was this. Gene usage analysis of CDR3 amino acid clonotypes used the 62 TRBV and 14 TRBJ segments found across samples. COPE and FqMerger were used to merge the filtered high-quality paired reads into contigs. BLAST was used to align contigs to the IMGT TRBV, TRBD and TRBJ reference genes, and CDR3 was defined following IMGT. Any clonotype with a frequency above 0.1% was classified as a highly expanded clone. Shannon entropy was used to measure repertoire diversity, and the Gini coefficient was used to measure V-J evenness. A clonotype found in more than one individual was treated as public. TCRdb itself trimmed the public reads at Q25 with fastp, ran MiXCR and retained productive beta chains. For every CDR3 protein sequence, its rows merge into one entry that carries the most common genes and DNA. V and J calls and clone size were set by TCRdb, not the authors. This sample comprises hundreds of thousands of distinct CDR3 sequences, roughly a sixth of them detected only once. 20% to 25% of the sample is in the top ten clones.

Separately, the same data were catalogued under a study of T cells in Graves' hyperthyroidism and ophthalmopathy. As that second paper reports: Stable Graves' hyperthyroidism was defined as no progression to ophthalmopathy during 18 months of follow-up. The hyperthyroidism patients were between 18 and 65 years old and newly diagnosed, with a disease duration of less than 2 months. Patients with uncontrolled infections, other autoimmune diseases, pregnancy or lactation were excluded. Diagnoses were based on clinical symptoms, serum thyroxine and TRAb, thyroid ultrasound and orbital computed tomography. The first round of RT-PCR for the TCR CDR3 was performed with the HTBI primer set and the Qiagen OneStep RT-PCR kit. Blood samples also contained most of the expanded thyroid clonotypes (frequency above 0.001), which suggests that blood repertoires may reflect thyroid immune responses. Ophthalmopathy was separated from stable hyperthyroidism by a 13 V-J signature model, with over 85% sensitivity and roughly 84% specificity obtained in cross-validation and 80%/75% obtained in testing. In validation, progression to ophthalmopathy was predicted by the model with almost 71% sensitivity and approximately 78% specificity, a median of around 6.5 months before onset. To identify distinguishing TCR V-J signatures, a discovery cohort of 95 to 100 patients was used, comprising 43 with Graves' ophthalmopathy and about 59 with stable Graves' hyperthyroidism. Whether ophthalmopathy could be predicted prospectively was tested in an independent validation cohort made up of under 20 hyperthyroidism patients plus 17 patients who later progressed to ophthalmopathy. The 100 discovery patients were divided at random into training and test sets in a 7:3 ratio. In six Graves' hyperthyroidism patients, the study also compared T-cell repertoires from thyroid tissue with T-cell repertoires from blood. Following sampling, methimazole starting at 30 mg daily was given to hyperthyroidism patients, and high-dose intravenous methylprednisolone was given to ophthalmopathy patients. A second multiplex PCR round built the libraries, followed by size selection and purification. The libraries were sequenced on an Illumina HiSeq2000 using paired-end 100 bp reads. SOAPnuke was used to process the raw data, with reads discarded if the reads contained adapters or uncalled bases, had a mean Phred below 15, or lacked an exact constant-primer or identifier match. High-quality paired reads were merged using COPE v1.2.5, and each unique nucleotide sequence was defined as a clonotype. MiTCR v1.1 was used to align clonotypes to the IMGT TRBV, TRBD and TRBJ reference segments. Only V-J combinations with frequency above 0.0001, covering about 99% of repertoires, were analysed. The TCS score was defined as F50 (clonal expansion) divided by E x V (chaos), with BLOSUM62-based TCRdist calculated between CDR3 peptides within each V-J. Welch's t-statistics and random forest reduced 450 to 600 V-J features to fewer than 15, which were used in a naive Bayes classifier (R e1071). No statistical method was used to fix the sample size in advance, and group allocation was not hidden from the investigators. TCR Vbeta CDR3 sequencing of roughly 140 peripheral blood samples (approximately 44 ophthalmopathy, 70 to 85 hyperthyroidism and approximately 17 progressor patients) is reported in the paper.

Here the chain combines TRBV6-2 or TRBV6-3 and TRBJ1-1; the D region possibly corresponds to TRBD1 (5 bases align). The source material was peripheral blood mononuclear cells (PBMCs), sampled at new diagnosis, from a patient treated with antithyroid drugs. The source of this sequence is a woman aged 35 to 60 with Graves disease. Donor details come from another sample of the same person, matched by shared clones. This receptor carries the CDR3 CASSYGGGWSTEAFF. The base sequence is TGTGCCAGCAGTTACGGGGGGGGGTGGAGTACTGAAGCTTTCTTT.